This T cell receptor beta chain was observed in a study of T cells expressing NK-cell markers. Study in general: It was sorted CD3+CD56+NKG2C+, CD3+CD56+NKG2C- and CD3+CD56-NKG2C+ T cells that supplied the TCR beta repertoires.

TCRdb reanalyzed the 5' RACE reads, giving one entry per CDR3 protein sequence and no DNA. The repertoire table contains hundreds of thousands of distinct CDR3 sequences. The CDR3 consists of 14 residues. The V gene is TRBV12-3 or TRBV12-4, the J gene TRBJ1-2; the D gene TCRdb calls, TRBD1, cannot be checked with no DNA. Sequences were obtained from blood T cells: a sorted CD56 or NKG2C T cell subset, CD4+ or CD8+ T cells, or bulk PBMC T cells (not recorded which). This clonotype originated in a man younger than 35 in good health. This CDR3 is CASSPGHFNYGYTF.